The clone carrying this TCR beta chain appeared a few times. What it binds is not known. One end of the junction fails to match germline, which may point to a read error. The CDR3 runs to 15 residues. Germline CDR1 reads SGHVS; CDR2 reads FQNEAQ. MiXCR, run by TCRdb on the reads, gives a single entry per CDR3 protein. The sample yields about 770,000 distinct CDR3 sequences, just under 30% seen once. This record comes from a study of T cell repertoires in cytomegalovirus infection. Sequencing was performed on cultured CD8+ T cells from PBMCs, taken from culture after CMV antigen stimulation. V and J are TRBV7-8 and TRBJ2-7, with 9 bases that match TRBD1. This TCR was sampled from a human donor in good health (CMV status not recorded). Some clones in this sample may be carry-over from other donors' samples. The CDR3 sequence is CASRFGGQGKYEQYF. The DNA of the CDR3 is TGTGCCAGCCGCTTCGGGGGACAGGGTAAATACGAGCAGTACTTC.